This entry concerns a single T cell receptor (beta chain). Its antigen is not identified. Once obtained from cultured CD4+ T cells, the DNA was sequenced using the Oncomine TCR Beta short-read assay. From the PCR reads, TCRdb called clonotypes with MiXCR, one entry per CDR3 protein. The table has 20,000 or so distinct CDR3 sequences, roughly 33% seen once. This sample was included in a study of vaccination and CD4 T cells after COVID-19. Across the study: Two mRNA vaccine doses were given, either BNT162b2 or mRNA-1273. Either a CEFX pool, an HIV-1 Nef pool, or no peptide was added to control cultures.

Treatment given: roughly 11-day PBMC culture with coronavirus spike peptide pools or control peptides (ViraFEST assay). In this cohort, PCR tests turned positive between March and December 2020, predating US Alpha, Beta and Delta variants. Whole-study results and caveats: Looking at convalescent patients, 304 of their 307 vaccine-specific clones were spike mono-reactive.

The CDR3 is made up of 12 amino acids. CDR1 DFQATT and CDR2 SNEGSKA come from the germline V gene (reference sequence). The V and J ends lost 6 bases and 6 bases respectively, with 15 bases between them. Sequences were obtained from cultured CD4+ T cells from blood. V and J are TRBV20-1 and TRBJ2-7; no reliable D call. The receptor's source is a human donor with COVID-19. In DNA form, the CDR3 reads TGCAGTGCCCCATCTATTAGGGCCGAGCAGTACTTC. Its translation: CSAPSIRAEQYF.